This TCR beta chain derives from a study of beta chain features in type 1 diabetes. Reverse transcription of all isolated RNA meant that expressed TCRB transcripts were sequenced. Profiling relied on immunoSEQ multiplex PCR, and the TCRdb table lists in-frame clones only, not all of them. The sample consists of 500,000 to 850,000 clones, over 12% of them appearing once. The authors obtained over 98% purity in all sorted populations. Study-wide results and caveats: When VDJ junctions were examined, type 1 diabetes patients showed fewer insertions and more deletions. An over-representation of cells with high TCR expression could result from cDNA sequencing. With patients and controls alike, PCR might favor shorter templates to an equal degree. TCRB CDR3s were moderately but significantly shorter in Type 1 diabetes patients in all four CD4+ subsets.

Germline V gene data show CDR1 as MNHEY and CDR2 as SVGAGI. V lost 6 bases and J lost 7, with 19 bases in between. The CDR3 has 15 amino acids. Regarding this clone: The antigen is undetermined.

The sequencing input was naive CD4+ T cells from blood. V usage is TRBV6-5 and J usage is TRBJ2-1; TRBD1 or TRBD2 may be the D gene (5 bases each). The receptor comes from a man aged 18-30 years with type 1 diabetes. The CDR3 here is CASSGAGAGPNEQFF. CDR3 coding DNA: TGTGCCAGCAGCGGTGCCGGGGCGGGTCCAAATGAGCAGTTCTTC.